The sequence of this T cell receptor (beta chain) was determined in a study of shared clonotypes between healthy human individuals (TCRdb year 2020). About the investigation overall: The cohort comprised a couple of women and a few men aged 18 to 49 years. The study deeply sequenced blood TCR repertoires of several healthy adults to estimate repertoire size and the extent of clonotype sharing between individuals. For each donor, CD4 naive and CD4 memory were each given three plates, CD8 naive was given two plates, and CD8 memory was given one plate. Libraries were prepared and TCR repertoires were sequenced by different laboratories using diverse techniques, in order to increase sequencing depth and limit assay-specific biases. Per donor, leukapheresis produced somewhere between about 0.94 and 9 billion PBMCs.

The CDR3 runs 17 residues from the cysteine to the phenylalanine. Solely the CDR3 DNA is kept, with 51 bases framed from the first base. Donors were healthy HIV-negative adults with no recently reported acute infections or vaccinations. Every donor was a Caucasian adult living in Nashville, Tennessee, USA. CD4+ T cells were enriched by magnetic negative selection; naive cells were then positively selected on CD45RA, and the negative fraction formed the memory subset. After blood collection by leukapheresis, PBMCs were isolated using Ficoll-Histopaque density gradient centrifugation and then cryopreserved in the vapor phase of liquid nitrogen. Analytical flow cytometry was used to check the purity and quantity of every magnetically sorted T cell population. Genomic DNA was isolated from every sorted fraction and measured by UV absorbance on a Nanodrop 2000c. Overall study outcomes, separate from this receptor: The genetic and exposure-history diversity represented was limited by the small number of donors. Incomplete sequencing was indicated by rarefaction of sorted-subset datasets, despite the large sequencing depth. Pairwise subsampling indicated that sequencing depth was expected to affect the degree of clonotype sharing among donors. When a few donors were compared, the shared fraction of clonotypes was about 5.5% for naive CD4, less than 4% for naive CD8, about 2.5% for memory CD4, and roughly 0.43% for memory CD8. Sampling was limited to blood, and TCR repertoires in tissue likely differ from TCR repertoires in blood. Larger estimated clonotype richness was generally found for naive subsets than for memory subsets. Compared with non-shared clonotypes, the clonotypes found in all four sorted-subset donors had higher generation probabilities.

As concerns this clone: It lacks a known antigen. Qualities for individual bases were not recorded, and no much larger clone is one base off.

Using the deep immunoSEQ assay, multiplex PCR amplified TCR CDR3 regions from genomic DNA. For each cell subset, the extracted genomic DNA was distributed evenly across all wells of several immunoSEQ 96-well plates, and each plate served as one replicate. For sorted subsets, roughly 200 ng of genomic DNA, equivalent to 25,000 to 35,000 T cell genomes, went into each replicate PCR. The purified libraries were quantified using a Qubit 3.0 fluorometer, sized with a Bioanalyzer 2100, and then quantified again using the KAPA Library Quantification kit. Every immunoSEQ 96-well plate was sequenced on a separate single-read 150-cycle Illumina NextSeq 550 flow cell. As for the original processing: Because the immunoSEQ output held only junctional sequences and lacked quality scores, the filtering could not match the filtering applied to full-length reads. To assign V/J genes and CDR3, sequences were annotated against IMGT germline references using PyIR, a Python wrapper for IgBLAST v1.9. Reads with weak V/J assignments (E-value above 1e-6), missing CDR3, stop codons, out-of-frame junctions, or ambiguous translated residues were removed. V3J clonotypes were defined by identical inferred V gene, J gene, and CDR3 amino acid sequence. Percentage overlap between repertoires was calculated by dividing the number of shared unique clonotypes by the size of the smaller repertoire. Richness of each repertoire was evaluated using RTK rarefaction, the Chao1 estimator, and Recon v2.1 estimates of unobserved clonotypes. OLGA was used to compute generation probabilities for all TCRbeta clonotypes that the gDNA method yielded from four donors. The immuneACCESS repertoire file appears here via TCRdb, limited to in-frame rearrangements. These files lack a portion of the clones; in checked studies, under half of the deficit traces to unresolved V genes, and the cause of the others is not known. That table supplies the V and J calls and clone size; D and trimming were determined from the DNA. Here the sample has 2 million to 3 million clones; 80% to 95% occur a single time. The top ten hold more than 0.35% of the sample.

Recombination connected TRBV21-1 to TRBJ2-7; TRBD1 reflects the table's D call only, with no check against the DNA. TRBV21-1 is a documented pseudogene. The TCR was taken from a young man in good health. Some clones in this sample may be carry-over from other donors' samples. Sequenced material: naive CD4+ T cells from PBMCs. Read against the paper, the sample's cell subset or site label means: CD45RA+ positively selected. The sequenced DNA is TGTGCCAGCAGCCCAAGGGCGGACAGGGAGAAGAGCGACGAGCAGTACTTC. Its translation is CASSPRADREKSDEQYF.